One and the same sample provided the 17 T cell receptor beta chains below, sequenced in a study of CD8 T cells in ankylosing spondylitis (dated by TCRdb to 2016 to 2017). The library was generated by 5' RACE. Instrument used: Illumina HiSeq 2500. Using fastp trimming at Q25 and MiXCR clonotype assembly, TCRdb reanalyzed the public sequencing data and kept in-frame beta chains. Entries that share a CDR3 protein sequence are merged under the most common genes and DNA. The sample has some 250,000 distinct CDR3 sequences on record, about 10% of them singletons. The top ten hold 6.8% of the sample. Sequencing was carried out using blood, either unsorted or a sorted T cell fraction (not recorded which). The receptors derive from a male donor with ankylosing spondylitis or in good health (not recorded which).

The V gene is TRBV5-5, the J gene TRBJ2-7; the match to TRBD2 covers 11 bases. Germline V gene lookup returns CDR1 SGHKS and CDR2 YYEKEE (reference sequence). The CDR3 has 14 amino acids. Trimming at V came to 2 bases and at J to 5 bases, leaving 3 bases not matched to a gene. CDR3 residues: CASSFSGGAHEQYF. The CDR3 DNA sequence: TGTGCCAGCAGCTTTAGCGGGGGGGCCCACGAGCAGTACTTC.

This clonotype has a count of ten or more. The chain is built from TRBV20-1 and TRBJ2-7; perhaps TRBD2 as D (5 bases). CDR1 is DFQATT, CDR2 SNEGSKA, per germline (reference sequence). The CDR3 covers 14 residues. Trimming left V 2 bases short and J 6 bases short, with 17 bases between. The CDR3 is CSARSSGSISEQYF. CDR3 bases: TGCAGTGCTAGATCATCGGGGTCGATTAGCGAGCAGTACTTC.

The chain recombines TRBV9 with TRBJ2-1; possible D gene TRBD2, 5 bases. Germline V gives CDR1 SGDLS, CDR2 YYNGEE. The ends were cut back, 3 bases at V and 2 bases at J, with 12 bases in the middle. This CDR3 is built from 15 residues. This CDR3 reads CASSDEGSPYNEQFF. Written as DNA, the CDR3 is TGTGCCAGCAGCGACGAGGGAAGCCCCTACAATGAGCAGTTCTTC.

V and J are TRBV29-1 and TRBJ2-7; D gene unclear. This CDR3 comprises 13 residues. Trimming cost V 1 base and J 0 bases, with 7 bases left between them. Per germline, CDR1 SQVTM and CDR2 ANQGSEA. CDR3 residues: CSVEAPNSYEQYF. The CDR3 DNA reads as TGCAGCGTTGAAGCTCCTAACTCCTACGAGCAGTACTTC.

This clonotype was counted ten times or more. The chain employs TRBV9 and TRBJ1-1; tentative D call: TRBD1 (6 bases). Germline V lookup: CDR1 SGDLS, CDR2 YYNGEE. The CDR3 runs to 14 residues. The V end lost 1 base, the J end lost 3 bases, and 10 bases lay between the germline ends. The DNA of the CDR3 is TGTGCCAGCAGCGTAAGGGGGAAAGACACTGAAGCTTTCTTT. Amino acids: CASSVRGKDTEAFF. Filled out from reference TRBV9 and TRBJ1-1, the complete variable domain reads DSGVTQTPKHLITATGQRVTLRCSPRSGDLSVYWYQQSLDQGLQFLIQYYNGEERAKGNILERFSAQQFPDLHSELNLSSLELGDSALYFCASSVRGKDTEAFFGQGTRLTVV.

This chain uses TRBV7-9 with TRBJ2-1, with 7 bases lining up with TRBD2. The CDR3 has 16 amino acids. CDR1 SEHNR and CDR2 FQNEAQ come from the germline V gene (reference sequence). V trimming: 5 bases; J trimming: 5 bases; junction bases outside the gene matches: 12. CDR3 in amino acids: CASSPWEVAGDNEQFF. The CDR3 region has the DNA TGTGCCAGCAGCCCATGGGAAGTGGCGGGAGACAATGAGCAGTTCTTC.

There are many counts of this clonotype. The chain is built from TRBV5-6 and TRBJ2-6; D is possibly TRBD1 or TRBD2 (5 bases each). Trimming pared 4 bases from V and 0 bases from J, leaving 14 bases between. CDR3 length: 17 amino acids. In germline, CDR1 is SGHDT, CDR2 YYEEEE. The CDR3 reads CASSPGDGSSGANVLTF. DNA for the CDR3: TGTGCCAGCAGCCCCGGGGACGGTAGCTCTGGGGCCAACGTCCTGACTTTC.

This clonotype was recorded at least ten times. This chain joins TRBV20-1 and TRBJ2-7, with 7 bases fitting TRBD2. This CDR3 comprises 14 residues. Trimming took 5 bases from V and 3 from J; bases not matched to a gene: 10. Germline loops: CDR1 DFQATT, CDR2 SNEGSKA (reference sequence). The CDR3 reads CSAWDREDIYEQYF. The DNA of the CDR3 is TGCAGTGCTTGGGACCGGGAGGACATCTACGAGCAGTACTTC.

This clonotype was picked up a small number of times. The chain joins TRBV5-5 to TRBJ2-3; 12 bases align to TRBD2. CDR3 length: 18 amino acids. Per the germline V gene, CDR1 is SGHKS and CDR2 is YYEKEE (reference sequence). The V segment lost 4 bases and the J segment 0 bases; nucleotides outside the gene matches: 9. CDR3 DNA: TGTGCCAGCAGCGGAACGGGACTAGCGGGCCGCAGCACAGATACGCAGTATTTT. It encodes CASSGTGLAGRSTDTQYF.

This clonotype has a count of ten or more. V and J are TRBV3-1 and TRBJ1-2; D is unclear. The CDR3 contains 12 residues. Germline V gene sequence: CDR1 LGHDT, CDR2 YNNKEL (reference sequence). V lost 1 base and J lost 4, with 4 bases in between. The chain's CDR3 is CASSQGRYGYTF. CDR3 bases: TGTGCCAGCAGCCAAGGGCGCTATGGCTACACCTTC.

This rearrangement joins TRBV7-9 to TRBJ2-7; 8 bases map to TRBD2. The CDR3 runs 13 residues. The ends lost 4 bases at V and 4 bases at J; junction bases unmatched: 3. Germline assignment: CDR1 SEHNR and CDR2 FQNEAQ (reference sequence). CDR3 DNA sequence: TGTGCCAGCAGCTCGGGACTAGTTTACGAGCAGTACTTC. Translation: CASSSGLVYEQYF.

This clonotype was observed many times. V usage is TRBV29-1 and J usage is TRBJ1-2; 11 bases are shared with TRBD1. The CDR3 consists of 17 residues. Germline values: CDR1 SQVTM, CDR2 ANQGSEA. J lost 7 bases, V lost 6 bases, and 19 bases had no gene match. The CDR3 DNA is TGCAGCGTCAGCCCAACTACAGGGACAGGGGGATCTAGTGGCTACACCTTC. It specifies CSVSPTTGTGGSSGYTF.

This clonotype was recorded at least ten times. This chain links TRBV5-1 with TRBJ2-1, with 13 bases lining up with TRBD2. The germline V gene encodes CDR1 SGHRS and CDR2 YFSETQ. V gave up 4 bases and J gave up 4 bases; unmatched junction bases: 5. This CDR3 spans 16 amino acids. In DNA form, the CDR3 reads TGCGCCAGCAGCCCCTCGGGACTAGCGGGGTACAATGAGCAGTTCTTC. Its protein is CASSPSGLAGYNEQFF.

J is TRBJ2-3 and V is TRBV20-1; perhaps TRBD2 as D (5 bases). CDR3 length: 14 residues. The germline V gene encodes CDR1 DFQATT and CDR2 SNEGSKA (reference sequence). Trimming stripped 0 bases from V and 2 bases from J, with 9 bases between. In DNA, the CDR3 is TGCAGTGCTAGAGAGTACGGGAACACAGATACGCAGTATTTT. It encodes CSAREYGNTDTQYF.

This clonotype was detected many times. This chain connects TRBV6-5 to TRBJ1-6, with D unclear. The germline V gene has CDR1 MNHEY and CDR2 SVGAGI. The CDR3 has 13 amino acids. Trimming removed 0 bases at V and 8 bases at J, with 5 bases between. CDR3: CASSYSGDSPLHF. In nucleotides, the CDR3 is TGTGCCAGCAGTTACTCCGGGGATTCACCCCTCCACTTT.

This clonotype came up a few times. CDR3 nucleotides: TGTGCCAGTAGTATCGAACCCGGGACAGGTCACACCGGGGAGCTGTTTTTT. It codes for CASSIEPGTGHTGELFF. J is TRBJ2-2 and V is TRBV19; TRBD1 aligns across 8 bases. The CDR3 has 17 residues. In germline, CDR1 is LNHDA, CDR2 SQIVND (reference sequence). The junction had 9 bases not matched to a gene; V was cut back by 3 bases and J by 3 bases.

There are many counts of this clonotype. The chain combines TRBV12-3 or TRBV12-4 with TRBJ2-2; the match to TRBD1 covers 7 bases. Losses at the gene ends were 5 bases for V and 4 bases for J; bases not matched to a gene: 4. The length of the CDR3 is 14 residues. The CDR3 DNA reads as TGTGCCAGCAGTCCTCCAGGGGGCACCGGGGAGCTGTTTTTT. Amino acids: CASSPPGGTGELFF.